A selection of T cell receptor beta chains follows, all from one sample in a study of blood T cell repertoires in COVID-19. The repertoire was sequenced with immunoSEQ multiplex PCR; TCRdb's copy has only in-frame clones and lacks some. Among around 260,000 clones listed, about nine tenths were seen once. The material sequenced was peripheral blood. These receptors were collected from a person aged 18 to 35 with COVID-19, enrolled during active disease. The CDR3 runs from the conserved cysteine through the conserved F or W. The D gene is left open where the match is weak. Rows give clone size only sometimes, using once, few, many, or a class for an expanded clone.

J: TRBJ1-2
length: 16
V: TRBV13
D: TRBD1
size: .
CDR3: CASSPRLLDRAYGYTF
DNA: TGTGCCAGCAGCCCCAGACTGTTGGACAGGGCCTATGGCTACACCTTC

J: TRBJ2-1
length: 15
V: TRBV6-2/TRBV6-3
D: .
size: .
CDR3: CASRPTGSLGSEQFF
DNA: TGTGCCAGCAGGCCTACCGGGAGTCTCGGTTCTGAGCAGTTCTTC

J: TRBJ1-2
length: 14
V: TRBV2
D: .
size: .
CDR3: CASSAGSTTDGYTF
DNA: TGTGCCAGCAGCGCGGGATCGACGACAGATGGCTACACCTTC

J: TRBJ1-3
length: 13
V: TRBV11-2
D: .
size: .
CDR3: CASSPWGGNTIYF
DNA: TGTGCCAGCAGCCCGTGGGGCGGAAACACCATATATTTT

J: TRBJ1-2
length: 13
V: TRBV7-2
D: .
size: few
CDR3: CASSLGQNSGYTF
DNA: TGTGCCAGCAGCTTAGGGCAGAACAGTGGCTACACCTTC

J: TRBJ2-2
length: 15
V: TRBV5-1
D: TRBD2
size: .
CDR3: CASSWDYTYTGELFF
DNA: TGCGCCAGCAGCTGGGACTACACCTACACCGGGGAGCTGTTTTTT

J: TRBJ2-5
length: 17
V: TRBV5-1
D: TRBD2
size: .
CDR3: CASSSRPSGREIETQYF
DNA: TGCGCCAGCAGCTCTCGACCTAGCGGGAGAGAGATTGAGACCCAGTACTTC

J: TRBJ2-2
length: 16
V: TRBV19
D: TRBD2
size: .
CDR3: CASSIVLADGTGELFF
DNA: TGTGCCAGTAGTATAGTGCTAGCGGACGGCACCGGGGAGCTGTTTTTT

J: TRBJ1-4
length: 15
V: TRBV29-1
D: .
size: .
CDR3: CSVEVQGLGQEKLFF
DNA: TGCAGCGTTGAGGTGCAGGGACTGGGGCAAGAAAAACTGTTTTTT

J: TRBJ1-2
length: 13
V: TRBV30
D: .
size: few
CDR3: CAWSRTAYYGYTF
DNA: TGTGCCTGGAGTAGGACAGCTTACTATGGCTACACCTTC

J: TRBJ1-1
length: 16
V: TRBV10-3
D: TRBD1
size: once
CDR3: CATGTGQGAMNTEAFF
DNA: TGTGCCACCGGAACGGGACAGGGGGCTATGAACACTGAAGCTTTCTTT

J: TRBJ2-1
length: 14
V: TRBV27
D: TRBD2
size: .
CDR3: CASASSGPYNEQFF
DNA: TGTGCCAGCGCCTCTAGCGGGCCTTACAATGAGCAGTTCTTC

J: TRBJ2-5
length: 13
V: TRBV6-5
D: .
size: .
CDR3: CASRAGFQETQYF
DNA: TGTGCCAGCAGGGCAGGGTTCCAAGAGACCCAGTACTTC

J: TRBJ1-5
length: 14
V: TRBV5-8
D: .
size: .
CDR3: CASSLGQSNQPQHF
DNA: TGTGCCAGCAGCTTGGGGCAGAGCAATCAGCCCCAGCATTTT

J: TRBJ2-7
length: 19
V: TRBV4-2
D: TRBD1
size: .
CDR3: CASSQVLRTGEALRGEQYF
DNA: TGTGCCAGCAGCCAAGTGTTGCGGACAGGGGAAGCTCTTAGGGGCGAGCAGTACTTC

J: TRBJ2-5
length: 14
V: TRBV7-8
D: .
size: .
CDR3: CASSLAGSAETQYF
DNA: TGTGCCAGCAGCTTAGCGGGCAGTGCAGAGACCCAGTACTTC

J: TRBJ1-4
length: 13
V: TRBV15
D: .
size: .
CDR3: CATSPDQGEKLFF
DNA: TGTGCCACCAGCCCTGATCAGGGGGAAAAACTGTTTTTT

J: TRBJ2-2
length: 13
V: TRBV19
D: .
size: .
CDR3: CASSAQDTGELFF
DNA: TGTGCCAGTAGTGCCCAGGACACCGGGGAGCTGTTTTTT

J: TRBJ2-3
length: 16
V: TRBV5-4
D: TRBD1
size: .
CDR3: CASHRGRVVGTDTQYF
DNA: TGTGCCAGCCACAGGGGCAGGGTCGTTGGCACAGATACGCAGTATTTT

J: TRBJ2-2
length: 16
V: TRBV5-8
D: TRBD1
size: once
CDR3: CASSLGQGANTGELFF
DNA: TGTGCCAGCAGCCTGGGACAGGGGGCGAACACCGGGGAGCTGTTTTTT

J: TRBJ2-7
length: 14
V: TRBV9
D: TRBD2
size: .
CDR3: CASSVEAGAYEQYF
DNA: TGTGCCAGCAGCGTAGAGGCGGGGGCCTACGAGCAGTACTTC

J: TRBJ1-1
length: 13
V: TRBV12-5
D: .
size: .
CDR3: CASGPESTPEAFF
DNA: TGTGCTAGTGGTCCCGAGTCTACCCCTGAAGCTTTCTTT

J: TRBJ2-2
length: 16
V: TRBV5-1
D: .
size: once
CDR3: CASSLALPNPTGELFF
DNA: TGCGCCAGCAGCTTGGCACTTCCGAACCCCACCGGGGAGCTGTTTTTT

J: TRBJ2-2
length: 17
V: TRBV28
D: .
size: .
CDR3: CASSLLWYRPNTGELFF
DNA: TGTGCCAGCAGTCTTCTGTGGTACAGGCCGAACACCGGGGAGCTGTTTTTT

J: TRBJ2-7
length: 14
V: TRBV21-1
D: .
size: once
CDR3: CASSKETETYEQYF
DNA: TGTGCCAGCAGCAAAGAGACAGAGACCTACGAGCAGTACTTC

J: TRBJ2-7
length: 14
V: TRBV5-6
D: TRBD1
size: .
CDR3: CASDLGQGSYEQYF
DNA: TGTGCCAGCGACCTAGGACAGGGGTCTTACGAGCAGTACTTC

J: TRBJ1-1
length: 15
V: TRBV6-5
D: TRBD1
size: once
CDR3: CASRFMGQGFAEAFF
DNA: TGTGCCAGCCGCTTTATGGGACAGGGGTTCGCTGAAGCTTTCTTT

J: TRBJ1-3
length: 15
V: TRBV9
D: .
size: .
CDR3: CASSVAGLSGNTIYF
DNA: TGTGCCAGCAGCGTAGCGGGACTCTCTGGAAACACCATATATTTT

J: TRBJ1-1
length: 12
V: TRBV11-2
D: .
size: .
CDR3: CASSLRGPEAFF
DNA: TGTGCCAGCAGCCTCAGGGGACCTGAAGCTTTCTTT

J: TRBJ2-7
length: 17
V: TRBV28
D: TRBD1
size: .
CDR3: CASSFRSGQGYYNEQYF
DNA: TGTGCCAGCAGTTTCCGTTCGGGACAGGGGTACTATAACGAGCAGTACTTC

J: TRBJ2-3
length: 14
V: TRBV9
D: .
size: .
CDR3: CASSVGAIPDTQYF
DNA: TGTGCCAGCAGCGTAGGGGCCATCCCAGATACGCAGTATTTT

J: TRBJ2-4
length: 18
V: TRBV6-2/TRBV6-3
D: TRBD2
size: .
CDR3: CASSYSTSGPRGSNIQYF
DNA: TGTGCCAGCAGTTACTCGACTAGCGGGCCCCGGGGTTCTAACATTCAGTACTTC

J: TRBJ1-6
length: 16
V: TRBV27
D: TRBD1
size: .
CDR3: CASRYFLRDSNSPLHF
DNA: TGTGCCAGCCGCTATTTTCTCCGGGACAGTAATTCACCCCTCCACTTT

J: TRBJ2-6
length: 18
V: TRBV4-2
D: TRBD1
size: .
CDR3: CASSQPRTGDSGANVLTF
DNA: TGTGCCAGCAGCCAACCTCGAACAGGGGACTCTGGGGCCAACGTCCTGACTTTC

J: TRBJ1-3
length: 17
V: TRBV19
D: .
size: .
CDR3: CASSIFGGPGSGNTIYF
DNA: TGTGCCAGTAGTATTTTCGGGGGGCCAGGCTCTGGAAACACCATATATTTT

J: TRBJ1-3
length: 15
V: TRBV30
D: .
size: .
CDR3: CAWTGRGGLRNTIYF
DNA: TGTGCCTGGACTGGTCGGGGGGGCCTGAGAAACACCATATATTTT

J: TRBJ1-1
length: 17
V: TRBV3-1/TRBV3-2
D: .
size: once
CDR3: CASSQAFSRGGEKEAFF
DNA: TGTGCCAGCAGCCAAGCCTTTTCCCGAGGGGGAGAGAAGGAAGCTTTCTTT

J: TRBJ2-7
length: 16
V: TRBV5-1
D: TRBD2
size: .
CDR3: CASSLLLAGVIDEQYF
DNA: TGCGCCAGCAGCTTACTCCTAGCGGGAGTAATCGACGAGCAGTACTTC

J: TRBJ1-3
length: 17
V: TRBV28
D: .
size: .
CDR3: CASSPRVDMPSGNTIYF
DNA: TGTGCCAGCAGTCCCCGGGTGGACATGCCCTCTGGAAACACCATATATTTT

J: TRBJ1-1
length: 14
V: TRBV6-1
D: TRBD1
size: once
CDR3: CASSELQGSAEAFF
DNA: TGTGCCAGCAGTGAGCTACAGGGGAGCGCTGAAGCTTTCTTT

J: TRBJ2-7
length: 14
V: TRBV10-3
D: TRBD1
size: .
CDR3: CAISIDRGAYEQYF
DNA: TGTGCCATCAGTATTGACAGGGGAGCCTACGAGCAGTACTTC

J: TRBJ2-1
length: 16
V: TRBV27
D: TRBD1
size: .
CDR3: CASSLHRDRGREAWFF
DNA: TGTGCCAGCAGTTTACACCGGGACAGGGGTAGAGAGGCGTGGTTCTTC

J: TRBJ2-3
length: 15
V: TRBV5-5
D: TRBD2
size: .
CDR3: CASSLAGLDRNTQYF
DNA: TGTGCCAGCAGCTTGGCGGGACTAGATAGAAATACGCAGTATTTT

J: TRBJ2-3
length: 16
V: TRBV5-6
D: TRBD2
size: .
CDR3: CASSPALAGFTDTQYF
DNA: TGTGCCAGCAGCCCGGCCCTAGCGGGTTTCACAGATACGCAGTATTTT

J: TRBJ2-2
length: 13
V: TRBV27
D: .
size: once
CDR3: CASSLSFGGELFF
DNA: TGTGCCAGCAGTTTATCGTTCGGCGGGGAGCTGTTTTTT

J: TRBJ1-1
length: 14
V: TRBV19
D: .
size: .
CDR3: CASSTGGPNTEAFF
DNA: TGTGCCAGTAGTACGGGGGGACCGAACACTGAAGCTTTCTTT